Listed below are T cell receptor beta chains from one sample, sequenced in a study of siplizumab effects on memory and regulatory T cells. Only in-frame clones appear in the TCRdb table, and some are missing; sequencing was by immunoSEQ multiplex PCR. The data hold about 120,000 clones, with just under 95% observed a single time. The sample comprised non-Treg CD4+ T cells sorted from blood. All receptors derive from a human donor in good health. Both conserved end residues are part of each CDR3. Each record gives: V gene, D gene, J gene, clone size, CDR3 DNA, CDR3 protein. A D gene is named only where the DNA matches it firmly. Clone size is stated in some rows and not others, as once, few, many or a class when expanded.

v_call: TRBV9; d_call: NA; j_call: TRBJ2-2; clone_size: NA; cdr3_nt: TGTGCCAGCAGCGTATTTGGGACCAACACCGGGGAGCTGTTTTTT; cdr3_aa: CASSVFGTNTGELFF
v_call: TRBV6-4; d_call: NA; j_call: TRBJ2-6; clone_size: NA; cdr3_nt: TGTGCCAGCAGTCCTTGGGAGAGCCTCTCTGGGGCCAACGTCCTGACTTTC; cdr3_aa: CASSPWESLSGANVLTF
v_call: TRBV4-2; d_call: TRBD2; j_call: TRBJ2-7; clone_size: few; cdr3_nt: TGTGCCAGCAGCCAAGGGGGTAGCGGGATCTCCTACGAGCAGTACTTC; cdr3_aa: CASSQGGSGISYEQYF
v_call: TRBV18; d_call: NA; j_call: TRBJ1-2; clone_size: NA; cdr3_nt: TGTGCCAGCTCACCAGGCTCTGGCTACACCTTC; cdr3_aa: CASSPGSGYTF
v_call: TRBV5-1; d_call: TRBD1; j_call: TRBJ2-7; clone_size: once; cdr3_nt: TGCGCCAGCAGCCAAGGAGACAGGGGATACGAGCAGTACTTC; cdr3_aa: CASSQGDRGYEQYF
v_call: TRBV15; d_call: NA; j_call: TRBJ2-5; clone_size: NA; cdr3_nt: TGTGCCACCAGCTCCCAGGGGGGCAGTCAAGAGACCCAGTACTTC; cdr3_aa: CATSSQGGSQETQYF
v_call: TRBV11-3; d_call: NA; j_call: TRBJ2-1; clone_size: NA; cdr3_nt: TGTGCCAGCAGCTTAGAGGGGGGTAATGAGCAGTTCTTC; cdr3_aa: CASSLEGGNEQFF
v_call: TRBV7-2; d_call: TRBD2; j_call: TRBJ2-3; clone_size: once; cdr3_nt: TGTGCCAGCAGCACCTACCCGAGACTAGCGGGGGTAGATACGCAGTATTTT; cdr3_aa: CASSTYPRLAGVDTQYF
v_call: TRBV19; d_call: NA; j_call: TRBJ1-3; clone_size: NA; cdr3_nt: TGTGCCAGGTCCCTCCAGGTGACCTCTGGAAACACCATATATTTT; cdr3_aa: CARSLQVTSGNTIYF
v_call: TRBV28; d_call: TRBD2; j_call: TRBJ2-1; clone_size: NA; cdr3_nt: TGTGCCAGCAGTCAAACTAGCGGGGGGGGTTACAATGAGCAGTTCTTC; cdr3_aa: CASSQTSGGGYNEQFF
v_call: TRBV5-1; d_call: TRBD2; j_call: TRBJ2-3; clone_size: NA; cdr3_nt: TGCGCCAGCAGCTTGACTAGCGGGGGGACTAGCACAGATACGCAGTATTTT; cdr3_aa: CASSLTSGGTSTDTQYF
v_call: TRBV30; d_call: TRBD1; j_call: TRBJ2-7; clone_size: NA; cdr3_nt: TGTGCCTGGAGTGGATTCCAACAGGGGGAAATCTACGAGCAGTACTTC; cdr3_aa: CAWSGFQQGEIYEQYF
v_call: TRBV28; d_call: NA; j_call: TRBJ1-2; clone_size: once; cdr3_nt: TGTGCCAGCAGTTCCACCTCTAGGGGCTACACCTTC; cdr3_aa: CASSSTSRGYTF
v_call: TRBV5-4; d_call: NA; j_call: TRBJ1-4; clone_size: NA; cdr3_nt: TGTGCCAGCAGCTTTCCGGGCCCTAATGAAAAACTGTTTTTT; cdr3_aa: CASSFPGPNEKLFF